This T cell receptor beta chain originates from a study of T cells in Graves' hyperthyroidism and ophthalmopathy. This clonotype was detected a few times. This CDR3 comprises 19 residues. The ends lost 3 bases at V and 1 base at J; junction bases unmatched: 11. CDR1 is SGHTS and CDR2 is YDEGEE in the germline V gene. Newly diagnosed hyperthyroidism, duration under 2 months, in patients aged 18 to 65. There were TCR beta CDR3 regions amplified from RNA transcripts. RT-PCR in the first round (using the HTBI primer set) targeted the TCR CDR3. TCRdb processed the multiplex PCR reads anew with MiXCR; each CDR3 protein has one entry. The data hold 550,000 to 800,000 distinct CDR3 sequences, with around 15% observed a single time.

The sequence came from a man in his forties or fifties with Graves' hyperthyroidism. Sequencing used blood. The V gene is TRBV5-8, the J gene TRBJ2-1, with TRBD2 matching over 12 bases. The CDR3 nucleotides are TGTGCCAGCAGCTCCACTGGGACTAGCGGGTGGTCGTCCTACAATGAGCAGTTCTTC. The encoded protein is CASSSTGTSGWSSYNEQFF.